Sequencing of this T cell receptor (beta chain) was carried out in a study of vaccination effects on CD4 cells after COVID-19. Overall study context: Each participant was given two doses of one vaccine (BNT162b2 or mRNA-1273).

About this clone itself: Its antigen is as yet unknown.

CDR1 and CDR2 (germline): MGHRA, YSYEKL. This CDR3 region has 15 residues. The V and J ends lost 0 bases and 7 bases, in that order; junction bases with no gene match: 5. The data were produced by immunoSEQ multiplex PCR, yet TCRdb's version contains in-frame clones alone and is incomplete. The data hold 41,000 or so clones, with more than 60% observed a single time. Peptide-pool stimulation followed by sequencing identified expanded antigen-specific CD4+ clonotypes in the ViraFEST assay. It was after approximately 11 days of culture that CD4+ T cells were isolated. Testing of the vaccine recipients showed negative nucleocapsid antibodies and no prior SARS-CoV-2 infection. Half the medium was replaced with IL-2 medium on days 3 and 7.

The chain has TRBV4-1 and TRBJ2-1, with TRBD2 identical over 8 bases. The specimen comprised CD4+ T cells from PBMCs cultured with HCoV-OC43 spike peptides, sampled before COVID-19 vaccination. Sample subset: HCoV-OC43 spike overlapping peptide pool stimulation. The sequence was obtained from a human donor who received a COVID-19 vaccine. This chain's CDR3 is CASSQEDQRGNEQFF. For the CDR3, the DNA is TGCGCCAGCAGCCAAGAAGACCAGCGGGGGAATGAGCAGTTCTTC.